This T cell receptor (beta chain) is from a study of blood T cell repertoires in COVID-19. Across the study: Sites across the United States, Italy and Spain contributed samples from acute and convalescent COVID-19.

This CDR3 is built from 15 residues. Trimming cost V 5 bases and J 3 bases, with 17 bases left between them. Germline CDR1 reads MDHEN; CDR2 reads SYDVKM. In the source study's methods: Reference gene primers were amplified, and this amplification served to estimate nucleated cell counts. Data came from immunoSEQ multiplex PCR; TCRdb stores just in-frame clones and leaves some out. V and J calls and clone size follow that table, whereas D and trimming were derived from the DNA. The sample includes over 70,000 clones, approximately 85% of them seen just once. A Seattle source enrolled patients during active infection and followed them longitudinally.

The sample consisted of peripheral blood. This sequence originates from a man in his 60s with COVID-19, enrolled during active disease. V gene TRBV28 combines with J gene TRBJ2-7; the D is unclear. CDR3 DNA: TGTGCCAGCAGTGCCCAGGTCCCCGAATTCTACGAGCAGTACTTC. Amino acids: CASSAQVPEFYEQYF.